This T cell receptor (beta chain) originates from a study of T-cell reconstitution after alpha-beta-depleted transplantation in children listed by TCRdb under 2016. Notes on the research overall: Using TCR repertoire profiling, the study quantitatively followed how T-cell immune reconstitution unfolded in children after TCRalphabeta/CD19-depleted allogeneic hematopoietic cell transplantation.

The method behind the library was PCR. TCRdb names Illumina HiSeq 2500 as the instrument used. TCR library preparation used molecular barcoding, with unique molecular identifiers applied to normalize quantification of the TCRbeta repertoire. The raw public data were reprocessed by TCRdb itself: fastp quality trimming at Q25, MiXCR clonotype calling, in-frame beta chains only. Rows with one shared CDR3 protein collapse into an entry with the most common genes and DNA. For this sample the table gives 530,000 or so distinct CDR3 sequences, of which 20% to 30% were detected only once. The top ten hold 30% to 40% of the sample. This clonotype showed up just a few times. Its recognized antigen is unknown. No much larger clonotype is one base removed from it; base qualities were not supplied. Its CDR3 holds 14 amino acids, cysteine through phenylalanine. Left in the record is the CDR3 DNA by itself, 42 bases read in frame from the first base. CDR1 and CDR2 are drawn from the germline V gene: SGHRS, YFSETQ. V is pared back by 4 bases and J by 4 bases, with 12 bases lying between the germline termini.

The sample's treatment or condition, from its label and the paper: allogeneic hematopoietic cell transplantation with graft depleted of TCRalphabeta T cells and CD19 B cells. The children who served as transplant recipients had been given grafts of TCRalphabeta/CD19-depleted allogeneic hematopoietic cells. General conclusions and limits of the study: The frequencies of hyperexpanded clones fell over the following months, and after one year, T-cell counts and TCRbeta diversity were mostly attributed to newly produced T cells. The apparently early alphabetaT-cell count recovery about two months after transplant was reportedly dependent on only several hundred rapidly expanded clones derived from non-depleted graft cells. The high TCRbeta diversity at day 60 in some patients was ascribed to recipient T cells and intrathymic progenitors that had survived conditioning.

This receptor was taken from a boy in the first two years of life with Wiskott-Aldrich syndrome, due to receive a stem cell transplant. Sample: PBMCs, taken before TCRalphabeta/CD19-depleted stem cell transplant. The chain couples TRBV5-1 to TRBJ2-1; 5 matching bases give a weak D call of TRBD2. The nucleotide sequence reads TGCGCCAGCAGCAGGAGCGGCGGGTACAATGAGCAGTTCTTC. The encoded protein is CASSRSGGYNEQFF.